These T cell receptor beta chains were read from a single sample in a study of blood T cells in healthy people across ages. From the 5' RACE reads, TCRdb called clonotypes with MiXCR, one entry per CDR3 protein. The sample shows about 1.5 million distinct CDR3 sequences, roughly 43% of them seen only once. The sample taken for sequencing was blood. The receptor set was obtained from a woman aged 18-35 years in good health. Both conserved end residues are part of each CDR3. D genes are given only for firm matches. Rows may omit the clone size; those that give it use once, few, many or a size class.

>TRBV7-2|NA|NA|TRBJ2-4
CASSPTSLAIQYF
TGTGCCAGCAGCCCCACTAGCTTGGCCATTCAGTACTTC
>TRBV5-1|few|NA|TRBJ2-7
CASSLAPGPETEQYF
TGCGCCAGCAGCTTGGCCCCAGGGCCTGAAACCGAGCAGTACTTC
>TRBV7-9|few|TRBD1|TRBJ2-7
CASSQNRGEQYF
TGTGCCAGCAGCCAGAACAGGGGCGAGCAGTACTTC
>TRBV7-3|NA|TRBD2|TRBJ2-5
CASSLNPLAAYNEQYF
TGTGCCAGCAGCTTAAATCCGCTAGCGGCCTACAATGAGCAGTACTTC
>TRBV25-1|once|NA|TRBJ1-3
CASTLAGGSGNTIYF
TGTGCCAGCACACTAGCCGGGGGCTCTGGAAACACCATATATTTT
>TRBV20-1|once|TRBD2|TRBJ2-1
CSARAGLAGGKANEQFF
TGCAGTGCTAGAGCGGGACTAGCGGGGGGTAAAGCCAATGAGCAGTTCTTC
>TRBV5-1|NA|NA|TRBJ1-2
CASSSSTDLYGYTF
TGCGCCAGCAGTAGTTCGACTGACCTCTATGGCTACACCTTC
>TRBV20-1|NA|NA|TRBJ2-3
CSGGLVGTDTQYF
TGCAGTGGGGGACTTGTAGGTACAGATACGCAGTATTTT
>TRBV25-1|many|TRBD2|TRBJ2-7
CASSDQGLAGTYEQYF
TGTGCCAGCAGTGACCAGGGACTAGCGGGGACTTACGAGCAGTACTTC
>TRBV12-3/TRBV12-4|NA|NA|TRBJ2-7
CASSLLDLPGYEQYF
TGTGCCAGCAGTTTACTAGACTTGCCCGGGTACGAGCAGTACTTC
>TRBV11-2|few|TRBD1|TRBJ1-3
CASSVRTGAGDTIYF
TGTGCCAGCAGCGTGCGGACAGGGGCTGGGGACACCATATATTTT
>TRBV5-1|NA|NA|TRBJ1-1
CASRGEGLNTEAFF
TGCGCCAGCAGGGGGGAGGGATTGAACACTGAAGCTTTCTTT
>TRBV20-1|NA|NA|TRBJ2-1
CSASEAGFSYNEQFF
TGCAGTGCTAGCGAAGCGGGCTTCTCCTACAATGAGCAGTTCTTC
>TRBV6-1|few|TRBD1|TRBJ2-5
CATMDRDETQYF
TGTGCCACCATGGACAGGGACGAGACCCAGTACTTC
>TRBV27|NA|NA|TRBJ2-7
CASSLGRQVEQYF
TGTGCCAGCAGTTTAGGCAGACAGGTCGAGCAGTACTTC
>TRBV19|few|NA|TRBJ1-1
CASSPRRGVNTETFF
TGTGCCAGTAGTCCACGACGGGGGGTGAACACTGAAACTTTCTTT
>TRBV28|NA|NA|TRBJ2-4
CARSRLAKNIQYF
TGTGCCAGATCTCGGCTAGCCAAAAACATTCAGTACTTC
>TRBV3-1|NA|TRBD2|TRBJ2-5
CASSQGGLLAGLETQYF
TGTGCCAGCAGCCAAGGGGGGTTGCTAGCGGGACTCGAGACCCAGTACTTC
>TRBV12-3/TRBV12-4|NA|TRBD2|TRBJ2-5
CASSGGLAEQETQYF
TGTGCCAGCAGTGGGGGACTAGCGGAGCAAGAGACCCAGTACTTC
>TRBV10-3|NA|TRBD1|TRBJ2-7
CAVGTGDSYEQYF
TGTGCCGTCGGGACAGGAGATTCCTACGAGCAGTACTTC
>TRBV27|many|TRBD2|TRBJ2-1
CASSLGLAYNEQFF
TGTGCCAGCAGCTTGGGACTAGCTTACAATGAGCAGTTCTTC
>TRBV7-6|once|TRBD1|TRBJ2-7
CASSLGVGTGDEQYF
TGTGCCAGCAGCTTAGGGGTCGGGACAGGTGACGAGCAGTACTTC
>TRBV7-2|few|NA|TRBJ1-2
CASSLGGTRNYGYTF
TGTGCCAGCAGCTTAGGGGGGACACGCAACTATGGCTACACCTTC
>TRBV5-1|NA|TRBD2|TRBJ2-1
CASSWTSGDSNEQFF
TGCGCCAGCAGCTGGACTAGCGGGGACTCCAATGAGCAGTTCTTC
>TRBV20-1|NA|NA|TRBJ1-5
CSASTGKAGNQPQHF
TGCAGTGCTAGCACCGGGAAGGCGGGCAACCAGCCCCAGCATTTT
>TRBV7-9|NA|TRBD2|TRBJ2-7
CASSFSHGLASYEQYF
TGTGCCAGCAGCTTCAGCCACGGACTAGCGTCCTACGAGCAGTACTTC
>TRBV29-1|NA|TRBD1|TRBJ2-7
CSVPRGPYEQYF
TGCAGCGTTCCCAGGGGGCCTTACGAGCAGTACTTC
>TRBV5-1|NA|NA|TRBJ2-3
CASSPMTGEDTQYF
TGCGCCAGCAGCCCGATGACTGGCGAAGATACGCAGTATTTT
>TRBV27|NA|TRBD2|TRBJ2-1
CASSSVGAGGGNEQFF
TGTGCCAGCAGTTCGGTGGGTGCGGGAGGGGGCAATGAGCAGTTCTTC
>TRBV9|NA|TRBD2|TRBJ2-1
CASSVRGEPYNEQFF
TGTGCCAGCAGCGTCCGGGGGGAGCCATACAATGAGCAGTTCTTC
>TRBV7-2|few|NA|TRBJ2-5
CASSLVFWDGGTKQETQYF
TGTGCCAGCAGCTTAGTCTTCTGGGACGGCGGGACAAAACAAGAGACCCAGTACTTC
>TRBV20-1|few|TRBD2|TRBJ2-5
CSARAPSGKETQYF
TGCAGTGCTAGAGCACCTAGCGGTAAAGAGACCCAGTACTTC
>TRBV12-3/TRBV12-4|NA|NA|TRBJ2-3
CASSPPVGTDTQYF
TGTGCCAGCAGTCCCCCTGTGGGGACAGATACGCAGTATTTT
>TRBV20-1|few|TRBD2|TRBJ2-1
CSASSGVYNEQFF
TGCAGTGCTTCTAGCGGGGTCTACAATGAGCAGTTCTTC
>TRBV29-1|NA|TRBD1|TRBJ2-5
CSVTMGTGGFETQYF
TGCAGCGTAACTATGGGTACAGGGGGCTTCGAGACCCAGTACTTC
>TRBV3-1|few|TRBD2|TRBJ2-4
CASSPGTSGMENIQYF
TGTGCCAGCAGCCCGGGGACTAGCGGGATGGAAAACATTCAGTACTTC
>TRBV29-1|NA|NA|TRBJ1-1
CSRSRRSEAFF
TGCAGTAGGAGTCGCAGGTCTGAAGCTTTCTTT
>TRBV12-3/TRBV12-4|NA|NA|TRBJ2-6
CASSSAPDAPTGANVLTF
TGTGCCAGCAGTTCCGCTCCGGACGCTCCTACTGGGGCCAACGTCCTGACTTTC
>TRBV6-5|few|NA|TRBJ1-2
CASRALQGISSRYTF
TGTGCCAGCAGAGCCCTACAGGGTATTAGTTCGCGCTACACCTTC
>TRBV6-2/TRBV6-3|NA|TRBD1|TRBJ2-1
CASSYSERGLPHEQFF
TGTGCCAGCAGTTACTCGGAGAGGGGGCTTCCCCATGAGCAGTTCTTC
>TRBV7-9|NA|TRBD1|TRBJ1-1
CASSDRDRGGTEAFF
TGTGCCAGCAGCGACCGGGACAGGGGGGGCACTGAAGCTTTCTTT
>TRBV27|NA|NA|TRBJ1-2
CASRGSLNYGYTF
TGTGCCAGCCGTGGTAGTCTCAACTATGGCTACACCTTC
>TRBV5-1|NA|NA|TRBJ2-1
CASSLFAGKSYNEQFF
TGCGCCAGCAGCTTGTTCGCGGGCAAATCCTACAATGAGCAGTTCTTC
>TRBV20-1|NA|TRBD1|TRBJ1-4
CSARSPGQGNEKLFF
TGCAGTGCTAGGAGTCCGGGACAGGGGAATGAAAAACTGTTTTTT
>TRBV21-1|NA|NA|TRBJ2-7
CASNSTGKPVYEQYF
TGTGCCAGCAATTCCACGGGGAAGCCCGTCTACGAGCAGTACTTC
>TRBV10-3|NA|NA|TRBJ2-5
CAFILASRLPETQYF
TGTGCCTTTATATTGGCCTCCCGCCTTCCAGAGACCCAGTACTTC
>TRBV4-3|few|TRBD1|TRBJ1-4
CASSQGTGRGEKLFF
TGCGCCAGCAGCCAAGGGACAGGCCGGGGTGAAAAACTGTTTTTT